This TCR beta chain was observed in a study of T cell responses to AZD1222 COVID-19 vaccine. Regarding the study as a whole: Compared with day 0, the breadth and depth of the Spike-specific TCR repertoire rose significantly after two doses of AZD1222. In all cases, repertoires were sampled only after the peak T cell response.

The CDR3 contains 18 residues. CDR1 is MDHEN and CDR2 is SYDVKM in the germline V gene. Trimming at V came to 3 bases and at J to 0 bases, leaving 11 bases not matched to a gene. Details on this clone: Antigen specificity is unknown.

Profiling relied on immunoSEQ multiplex PCR, and the TCRdb table lists in-frame clones only, not all of them. Of approximately 100,000 clones in the sample, less than 90% were seen once. The V call is TRBV28, the J call TRBJ1-1; 9 bases are a match to TRBD1. The receptor's source is an adult in good health. This material consisted of peripheral blood, taken on day 0 of AZD1222 vaccination. The CDR3 region has the DNA TGTGCCAGCAGTTTGGGGTTACAGGGGGCGGGTATGAACACTGAAGCTTTCTTT. It yields the protein CASSLGLQGAGMNTEAFF.